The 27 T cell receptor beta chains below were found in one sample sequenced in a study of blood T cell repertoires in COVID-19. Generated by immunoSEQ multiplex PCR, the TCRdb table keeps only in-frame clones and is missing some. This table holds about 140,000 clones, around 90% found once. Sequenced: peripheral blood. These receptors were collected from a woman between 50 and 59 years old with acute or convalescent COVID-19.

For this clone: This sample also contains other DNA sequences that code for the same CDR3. DNA for the CDR3: TGCGCCAGCAGCTTACAGGGTTCTACAGATACGCAGTATTTT. It is translated as CASSLQGSTDTQYF. The chain combines TRBV5-1 with TRBJ2-3; a possible D gene is TRBD1 (6 bases). V was trimmed by 2 bases and J by 3 bases, leaving 10 bases between them. Germline V lookup: CDR1 SGHRS, CDR2 YFSETQ. The length of the CDR3 is 14 residues.

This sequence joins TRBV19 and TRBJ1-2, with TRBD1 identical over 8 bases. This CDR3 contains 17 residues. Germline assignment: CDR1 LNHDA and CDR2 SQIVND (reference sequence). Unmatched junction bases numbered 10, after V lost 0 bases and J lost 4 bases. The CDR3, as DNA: TGTGCCAGTAGTATAGATGGGCGGACAGGGTCTGGCTATGGCTACACCTTC. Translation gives CASSIDGRTGSGYGYTF.

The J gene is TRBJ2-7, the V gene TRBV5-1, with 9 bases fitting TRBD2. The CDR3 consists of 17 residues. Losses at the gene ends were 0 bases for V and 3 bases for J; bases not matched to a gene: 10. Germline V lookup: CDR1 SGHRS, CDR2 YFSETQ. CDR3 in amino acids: CASSLGPSTSGHYEQYF. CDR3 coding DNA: TGCGCCAGCAGCTTGGGCCCCTCGACTAGCGGCCACTACGAGCAGTACTTC.

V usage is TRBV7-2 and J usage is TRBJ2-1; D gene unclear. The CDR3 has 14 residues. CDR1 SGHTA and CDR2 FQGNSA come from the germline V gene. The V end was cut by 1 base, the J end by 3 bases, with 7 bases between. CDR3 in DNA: TGTGCCAGCAGCTTAGTGAGAGGCTACAATGAGCAGTTCTTC. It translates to CASSLVRGYNEQFF.

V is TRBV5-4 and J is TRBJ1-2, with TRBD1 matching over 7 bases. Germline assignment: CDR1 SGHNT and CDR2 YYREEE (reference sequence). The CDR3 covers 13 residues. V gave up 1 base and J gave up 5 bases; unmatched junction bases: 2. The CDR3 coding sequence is TGTGCCAGCAGCTTGAACAGGGGTTATGGCTACACCTTC. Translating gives CASSLNRGYGYTF.

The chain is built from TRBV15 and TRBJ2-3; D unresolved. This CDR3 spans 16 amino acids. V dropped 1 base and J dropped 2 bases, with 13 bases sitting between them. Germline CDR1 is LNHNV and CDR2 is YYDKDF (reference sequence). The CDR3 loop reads CATSRGVQSATDTQYF. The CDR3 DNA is TGTGCCACCAGCAGAGGAGTTCAGAGCGCCACAGATACGCAGTATTTT. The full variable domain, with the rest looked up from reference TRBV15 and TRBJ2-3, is DAMVIQNPRYQVTQFGKPVTLSCSQTLNHNVMYWYQQKSSQAPKLLFHYYDKDFNNEADTPDNFQSRRPNTSFCFLDIRSPGLGDTAMYLCATSRGVQSATDTQYFGPGTRLTVL.

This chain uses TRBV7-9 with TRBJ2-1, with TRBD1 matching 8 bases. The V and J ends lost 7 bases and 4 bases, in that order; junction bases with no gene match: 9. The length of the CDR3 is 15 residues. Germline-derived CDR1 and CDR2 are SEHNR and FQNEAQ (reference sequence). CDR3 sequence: CASTPDRVFYNEQFF. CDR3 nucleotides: TGTGCCAGCACCCCGGACAGGGTGTTTTACAATGAGCAGTTCTTC.

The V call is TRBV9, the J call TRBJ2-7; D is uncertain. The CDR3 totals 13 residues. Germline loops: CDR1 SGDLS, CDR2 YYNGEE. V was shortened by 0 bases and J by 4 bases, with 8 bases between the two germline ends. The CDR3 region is CASSVGPEYEQYF. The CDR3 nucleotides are TGTGCCAGCAGCGTAGGACCGGAGTACGAGCAGTACTTC.

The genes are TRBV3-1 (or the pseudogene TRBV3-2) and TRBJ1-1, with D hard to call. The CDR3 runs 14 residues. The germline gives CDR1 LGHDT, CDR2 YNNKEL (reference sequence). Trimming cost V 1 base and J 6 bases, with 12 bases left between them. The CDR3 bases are TGTGCCAGCAGCCAAGCGAGCCCGGTGGCTGAAGCTTTCTTT. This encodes CASSQASPVAEAFF.

As DNA, the CDR3 is TGTGCCAGTAGTATGAGTAGGGGTTACACTGAAGCTTTCTTT. This encodes CASSMSRGYTEAFF. The chain is built from TRBV19 and TRBJ1-1; D is perhaps TRBD1 (5 bases). Trimming stripped 3 bases from V and 3 bases from J, with 11 bases between. The CDR3 spans 14 residues. Germline values: CDR1 LNHDA, CDR2 SQIVND (reference sequence).

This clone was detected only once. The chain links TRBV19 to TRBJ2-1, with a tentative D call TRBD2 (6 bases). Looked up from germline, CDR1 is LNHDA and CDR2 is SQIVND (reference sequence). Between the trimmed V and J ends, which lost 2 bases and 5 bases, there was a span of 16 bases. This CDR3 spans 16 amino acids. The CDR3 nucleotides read TGTGCCAGTAGTATACTGCGGACTATTGCCCACAATGAGCAGTTCTTC. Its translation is CASSILRTIAHNEQFF.

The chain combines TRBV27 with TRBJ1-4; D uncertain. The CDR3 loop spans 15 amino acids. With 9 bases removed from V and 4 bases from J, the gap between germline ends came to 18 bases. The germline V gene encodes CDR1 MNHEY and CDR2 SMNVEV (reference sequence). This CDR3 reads CASRGSGGGNEKLFF. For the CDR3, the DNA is TGTGCCAGTAGAGGGTCGGGCGGTGGTAATGAAAAACTGTTTTTT.

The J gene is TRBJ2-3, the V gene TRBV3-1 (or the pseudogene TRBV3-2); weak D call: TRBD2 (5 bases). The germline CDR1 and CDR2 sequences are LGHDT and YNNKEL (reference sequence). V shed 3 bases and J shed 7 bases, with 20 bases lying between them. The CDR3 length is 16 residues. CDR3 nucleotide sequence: TGTGCCAGCAGCCATGACCCCCTCGGCCGGGGAAATACGCAGTATTTT. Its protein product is CASSHDPLGRGNTQYF.

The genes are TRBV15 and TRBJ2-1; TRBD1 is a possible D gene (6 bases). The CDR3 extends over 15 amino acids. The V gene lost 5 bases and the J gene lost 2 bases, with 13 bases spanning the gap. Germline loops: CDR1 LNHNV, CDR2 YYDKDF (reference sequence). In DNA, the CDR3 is TGTGCCACCAGCGGTAGACAGGTCACCTACAATGAGCAGTTCTTC. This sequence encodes CATSGRQVTYNEQFF. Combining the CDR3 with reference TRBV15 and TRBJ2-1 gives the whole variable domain DAMVIQNPRYQVTQFGKPVTLSCSQTLNHNVMYWYQQKSSQAPKLLFHYYDKDFNNEADTPDNFQSRRPNTSFCFLDIRSPGLGDTAMYLCATSGRQVTYNEQFFGPGTRLTVL.

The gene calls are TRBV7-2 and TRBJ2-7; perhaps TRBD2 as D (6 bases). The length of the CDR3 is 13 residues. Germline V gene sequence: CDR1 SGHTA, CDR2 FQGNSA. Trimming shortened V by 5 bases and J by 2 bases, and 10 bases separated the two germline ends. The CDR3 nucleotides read TGTGCCAGCAGCACCGGAGGGGCCTACGAGCAGTACTTC. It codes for CASSTGGAYEQYF.

CDR3 residues: CAISDGRVNNEQFF. CDR3 bases: TGTGCCATCAGTGACGGGAGAGTAAACAATGAGCAGTTCTTC. The rearrangement joins TRBV10-3 to TRBJ2-1; tentative D call: TRBD2 (6 bases). The V end was cut by 3 bases, the J end by 5 bases, with 11 bases between. Germline V gene data show CDR1 as ENHRY and CDR2 as SYGVKD. The CDR3 runs 14 residues.

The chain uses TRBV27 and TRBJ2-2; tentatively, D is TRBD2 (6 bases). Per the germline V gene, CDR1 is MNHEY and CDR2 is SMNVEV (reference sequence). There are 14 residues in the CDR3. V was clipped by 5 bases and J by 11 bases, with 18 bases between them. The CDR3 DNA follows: TGTGCCAGCAGTCCATTCGGGGGATACGGAGAGCTGTTTTTT. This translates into CASSPFGGYGELFF.

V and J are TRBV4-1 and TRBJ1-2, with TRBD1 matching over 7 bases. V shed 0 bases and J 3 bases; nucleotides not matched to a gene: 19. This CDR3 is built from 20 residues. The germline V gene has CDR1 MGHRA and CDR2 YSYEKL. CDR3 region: CASSQDALPGQRATYYGYTF. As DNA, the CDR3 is TGCGCCAGCAGCCAAGATGCCCTTCCGGGACAGCGAGCGACATACTATGGCTACACCTTC.

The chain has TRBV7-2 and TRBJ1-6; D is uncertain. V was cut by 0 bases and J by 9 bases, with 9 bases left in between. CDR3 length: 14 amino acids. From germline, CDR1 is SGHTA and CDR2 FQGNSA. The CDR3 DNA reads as TGTGCCAGCAGCTTAGCCCCCCGAGGTTCACCCCTCCACTTT. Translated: CASSLAPRGSPLHF.

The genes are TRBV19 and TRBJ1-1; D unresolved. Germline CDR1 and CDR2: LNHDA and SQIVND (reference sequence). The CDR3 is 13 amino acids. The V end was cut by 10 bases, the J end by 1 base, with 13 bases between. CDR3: CATGDLGNTEAFF. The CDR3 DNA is TGTGCCACCGGAGATTTAGGGAACACTGAAGCTTTCTTT.

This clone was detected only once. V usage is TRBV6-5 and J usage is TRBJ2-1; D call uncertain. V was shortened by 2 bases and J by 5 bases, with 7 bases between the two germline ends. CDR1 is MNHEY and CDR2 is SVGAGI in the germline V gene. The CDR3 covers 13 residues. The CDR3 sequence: CASSYLGDNEQFF. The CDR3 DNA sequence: TGTGCCAGCAGTTACCTCGGAGACAATGAGCAGTTCTTC.

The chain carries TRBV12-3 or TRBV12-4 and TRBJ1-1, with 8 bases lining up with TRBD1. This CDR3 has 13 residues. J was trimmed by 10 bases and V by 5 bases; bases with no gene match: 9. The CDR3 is CASSTRTGTRAFF. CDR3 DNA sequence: TGTGCCAGCAGTACAAGGACAGGGACCCGAGCTTTCTTT.

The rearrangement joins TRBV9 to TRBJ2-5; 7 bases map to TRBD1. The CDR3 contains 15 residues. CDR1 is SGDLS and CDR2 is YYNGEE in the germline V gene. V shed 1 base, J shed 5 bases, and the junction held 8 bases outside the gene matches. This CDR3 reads CASSVFEGAWETQYF. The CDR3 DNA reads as TGTGCCAGCAGCGTATTCGAGGGGGCCTGGGAGACCCAGTACTTC.

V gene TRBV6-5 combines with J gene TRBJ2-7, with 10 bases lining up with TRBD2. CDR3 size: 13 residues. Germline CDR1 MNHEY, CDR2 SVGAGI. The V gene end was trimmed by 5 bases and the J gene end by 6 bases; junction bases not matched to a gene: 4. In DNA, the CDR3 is TGTGCCAGCAGTCCAGGACTAGCGGTCGAGCAGTACTTC. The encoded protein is CASSPGLAVEQYF.

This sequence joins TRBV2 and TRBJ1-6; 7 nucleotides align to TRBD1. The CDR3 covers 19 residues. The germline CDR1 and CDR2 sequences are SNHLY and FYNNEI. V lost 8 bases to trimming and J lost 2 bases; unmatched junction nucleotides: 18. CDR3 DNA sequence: TGTGCCAGCCAGCGCCGGACAGGCCCCGGCGCGACCTATAATTCACCCCTCCACTTT. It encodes CASQRRTGPGATYNSPLHF.

CDR3 loop: CASSYWTDTEAFF. The CDR3 DNA reads as TGTGCCAGCAGTTACTGGACAGACACTGAAGCTTTCTTT. The chain joins TRBV6-5 to TRBJ1-1, with a tentative D call TRBD1 (6 bases). V gave up 1 base and J gave up 3 bases, with 6 bases separating them. Germline V gives CDR1 MNHEY, CDR2 SVGAGI. This CDR3 has 13 residues.

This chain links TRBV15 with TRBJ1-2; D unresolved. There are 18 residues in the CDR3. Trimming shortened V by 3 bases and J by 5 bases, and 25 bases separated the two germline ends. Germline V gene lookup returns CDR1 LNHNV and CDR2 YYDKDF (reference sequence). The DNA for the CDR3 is TGTGCCACCAGCAGTTCAAATGGGCCTAACTTTTATTTTTATGGCTACACCTTC. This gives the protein CATSSSNGPNFYFYGYTF.